This T cell receptor beta chain was sequenced during a study of sequential checkpoint blockade in melanoma. Whole-study context: Both treatment sequences were followed by maintenance nivolumab.

There are 16 residues in the CDR3. The trim removed 4 bases at V and 3 bases at J, leaving 5 bases unmatched. Germline-derived CDR1 and CDR2 are SGHNT and YYREEE (reference sequence). Sequencing used immunoSEQ multiplex PCR; TCRdb keeps in-frame clones, though not all of them. Counted here are about 28,000 clones, 70% to 90% occurring once; the ten biggest clones make up 12% to 15%. Indicated treatment: randomized to nivolumab then ipilimumab (arm A) or the reverse (arm B). This chain uses TRBV5-4 with TRBJ2-3, with TRBD2 identical over 13 bases. The TCR originated in a human donor with melanoma. The specimen comprised CD8+ T cells sorted from blood (inferred from file names), sampled from a patient given nivolumab and ipilimumab in sequence. The CDR3 coding sequence is TGTGCCAGCAGCCTAGGACTAGCGGGAGATACAGATACGCAGTATTTT. Its protein product is CASSLGLAGDTDTQYF.